This passage covers 32 T cell receptor beta chains from one sample sequenced in a study of Graves' ophthalmopathy and Graves' hyperthyroidism. As the template, RNA transcripts were used to amplify TCR beta CDR3 regions. RT-PCR was first run with HTBI primers, then multiplex PCR in a second round. One entry per CDR3 protein, called by TCRdb with MiXCR from the multiplex PCR reads. This sample yields fewer than 400,000 distinct CDR3 sequences, of which around 19% are seen a single time; 1.5% to 2% belongs to the top ten. The sequenced material came from peripheral blood. These receptors were collected from a woman aged 18-30 years with Graves' ophthalmopathy.

This chain links TRBV15 with TRBJ1-5; D is unresolved. The CDR3 has 17 amino acids. V was cut by 0 bases and J by 4 bases, with 16 bases left in between. Germline loops: CDR1 LNHNV, CDR2 YYDKDF (reference sequence). CDR3 in amino acids: CATSRDRVPIENQPQHF. CDR3 nucleotides: TGTGCCACCAGCAGAGATAGGGTCCCGATAGAAAATCAGCCCCAGCATTTT.

This clonotype was counted many times. J is TRBJ2-7 and V is TRBV6-2 or TRBV6-3; D not certain. Trimming left V 4 bases short and J 3 bases short, with 7 bases between. Germline CDR1 MNHEY, CDR2 SVGEGT. The CDR3 extends over 12 amino acids. CDR3 protein: CASSLPHYEQYF. CDR3 sequence (DNA): TGTGCCAGCAGTTTGCCTCACTACGAGCAGTACTTC.

This clonotype was observed at least ten times. The rearrangement links TRBV7-2 to TRBJ1-5; the D gene is possibly TRBD1 (5 bases). Germline CDR1 and CDR2: SGHTA and FQGNSA. This CDR3 spans 15 amino acids. V was trimmed by 4 bases and J by 4 bases, leaving 14 bases between them. CDR3 protein: CASSSLGQGNQPQHF. The DNA of the CDR3 is TGTGCCAGCAGCTCTTTAGGACAAGGAAATCAGCCCCAGCATTTT.

Ten or more counts support this clonotype. Compared with germline, one end of the junction differs, possibly owing to a read error. V and J are TRBV11-2 and TRBJ2-2; tentatively, D is TRBD2 (6 bases). Germline CDR1 and CDR2: SGHAT and FQNNGV. This CDR3 spans 17 amino acids. CDR3: CASSPPRGTVNTGGLFF. CDR3 bases: TGTGCCAGCAGCCCCCCCCGTGGAACGGTGAACACCGGGGGGCTGTTTTTT.

This clonotype was counted at least ten times. V gene TRBV20-1 combines with J gene TRBJ2-5; tentative D call: TRBD1 (6 bases). CDR1 is DFQATT, CDR2 SNEGSKA, per germline (reference sequence). The CDR3 totals 15 residues. Trimming took off 5 bases at V and 2 bases at J, with 18 bases between the two ends. CDR3 sequence reads: CSADFRTAGQETQYF. Written as DNA, the CDR3 is TGCAGTGCTGACTTCCGGACAGCAGGTCAAGAGACCCAGTACTTC.

This clonotype was counted many times. V gene TRBV5-1 combines with J gene TRBJ2-5, with a weak D call TRBD2 (6 bases). Germline CDR1 and CDR2: SGHRS and YFSETQ. The V end was cut by 4 bases, the J end by 1 base, with 14 bases between. The CDR3 runs 15 residues. In nucleotides, the CDR3 is TGCGCCAGCAGCCACCGAGGAGGGTCCCAAGAGACCCAGTACTTC. Protein product: CASSHRGGSQETQYF.

This sequence joins TRBV29-1 and TRBJ2-5, with D possibly being TRBD1 or TRBD2 (5 bases each). From germline, CDR1 is SQVTM and CDR2 ANQGSEA. This CDR3 is 13 amino acids long. Trimming pared 4 bases from V and 4 bases from J, leaving 13 bases between. This chain's CDR3 is CSVVEGSAETQYF. The CDR3 DNA reads as TGCAGCGTTGTCGAGGGGTCAGCAGAGACCCAGTACTTC.

This clonotype was seen repeatedly, ten times or more. This chain links TRBV28 with TRBJ2-7, with D possibly being TRBD1 or TRBD2 (5 bases each). V shed 7 bases and J shed 7 bases, with 20 bases lying between them. The CDR3 loop spans 14 amino acids. The germline V gene encodes CDR1 MDHEN and CDR2 SYDVKM. The CDR3 reads CASKTPGTLGEQYF. The CDR3 coding sequence is TGTGCCAGCAAAACCCCCGGGACGCTCGGGGAGCAGTACTTC.

The table lists this clonotype with a few counts. The chain has TRBV29-1 and TRBJ2-1; D is perhaps TRBD2 (6 bases). The germline V gene encodes CDR1 SQVTM and CDR2 ANQGSEA. Trimming left V 4 bases short and J 0 bases short, with 19 bases between. The CDR3 totals 17 residues. CDR3 region: CSVGPRLASISYNEQFF. For the CDR3, the DNA is TGCAGCGTTGGACCCCGGCTAGCGAGTATCTCCTACAATGAGCAGTTCTTC.

Regarding this clonotype: This may stem from a read error, because a much larger clone lies one nucleotide away. The V and J genes are TRBV6-2 or TRBV6-3 and TRBJ2-2; D assignment may be TRBD1 or TRBD2 (5 bases each). The CDR3 loop spans 15 amino acids. Germline CDR1 MNHEY, CDR2 SVGEGT. The CDR3 here is CASSYMGDYTGELLF. The CDR3 bases are TGTGCCAGCAGTTACATGGGGGATTACACCGGGGAGCTGCTTTTT.

CDR3 sequence reads: CASSQRLAQYF. CDR3 sequence (DNA): TGTGCCAGCAGTCAGCGGCTTGCGCAGTACTTC. The chain joins TRBV12-3 or TRBV12-4 to TRBJ2-4, with D tentatively TRBD2 (5 bases). This CDR3 spans 11 amino acids. V lost 5 bases and J lost 13, with 12 bases in between.

This clonotype was counted ten times or more. This chain uses TRBV5-1 with TRBJ2-5; D is uncertain. From germline, CDR1 is SGHRS and CDR2 YFSETQ. The CDR3 is 14 residues long. V lost 0 bases, J lost 5 bases, and 11 bases lay in between. CDR3 loop: CASSLGHPRETQYF. The CDR3 bases are TGCGCCAGCAGCTTGGGGCACCCTCGGGAGACCCAGTACTTC.

This clonotype was counted ten times or more. The chain employs TRBV7-8 and TRBJ2-2; 7 nucleotides line up with TRBD2. Looked up from germline, CDR1 is SGHVS and CDR2 is FQNEAQ. The V segment lost 5 bases and the J segment 4 bases; nucleotides outside the gene matches: 7. The CDR3 is 15 residues long. DNA of the CDR3: TGTGCCAGCAGCCCTGCGGGGGAGGTCACCGGGGAGCTGTTTTTT. Encoded protein: CASSPAGEVTGELFF.

This clonotype was observed many times. V is TRBV27 and J is TRBJ2-7; D is possibly TRBD1 (6 bases). Trimming left V 6 bases short and J 3 bases short, with 18 bases between. Germline V CDR1 and CDR2: MNHEY, SMNVEV (reference sequence). CDR3 length: 15 amino acids. The CDR3 spells CASSSRGIGLYEQYF. DNA of the CDR3: TGTGCCAGCAGCTCTAGGGGGATTGGACTCTACGAGCAGTACTTC.

This clonotype was observed at least ten times. The chain carries TRBV6-1 and TRBJ1-5; perhaps TRBD1 as D (6 bases). Germline CDR1 is MNHNS and CDR2 is SASEGT. Trimming removed 4 bases from V and 2 bases from J, with 15 bases in between. CDR3 length: 16 amino acids. The CDR3 sequence is CASSGPTGYGNQPQHF. CDR3 in DNA: TGTGCCAGCAGTGGACCCACAGGGTATGGCAATCAGCCCCAGCATTTT.

This clonotype came up many times. This chain joins TRBV7-9 and TRBJ1-5; maybe TRBD1 (5 bases). Trimming left V 3 bases short and J 7 bases short, with 13 bases between. Germline V gives CDR1 SEHNR, CDR2 FQNEAQ (reference sequence). The CDR3 contains 14 residues. The CDR3 loop reads CASSFQGVGQPQHF. In DNA, the CDR3 is TGTGCCAGCAGCTTCCAGGGTGTGGGACAGCCCCAGCATTTT. Looking up the rest from reference TRBV7-9 and TRBJ1-5 gives the full variable domain: DTGVSQNPRHKITKRGQNVTFRCDPISEHNRLYWYRQTLGQGPEFLTYFQNEAQLEKSRLLSDRFSAERPKGSFSTLEIQRTEQGDSAMYLCASSFQGVGQPQHFGDGTRLSIL.

The chain uses TRBV19 and TRBJ1-5, with 9 bases lining up with TRBD1. CDR1 is LNHDA and CDR2 is SQIVND in the germline V gene (reference sequence). CDR3 length: 18 residues. Losses at the gene ends were 10 bases for V and 0 bases for J; bases not matched to a gene: 16. In nucleotides, the CDR3 is TGTGCCAAAAACTACAGGGGGCGCGGGGACTATAGCAATCAGCCCCAGCATTTT. It codes for CAKNYRGRGDYSNQPQHF.

This clonotype was counted ten times or more. The V gene is TRBV12-3 or TRBV12-4, the J gene TRBJ2-7, with TRBD2 matching over 9 bases. CDR3 length: 15 amino acids. Trimming cost V 5 bases and J 2 bases; bases outside gene matches: 7. The CDR3 DNA follows: TGTGCCAGCAGTGCGTCTAGCGGGGCCGCCTACGAGCAGTACTTC. It yields the protein CASSASSGAAYEQYF.

CDR3 nucleotide sequence: TGTGCCAGTACCCCAGTAGGAGGGCAGGTTGGGGCCAACGTCCTGACTTTC. Its protein is CASTPVGGQVGANVLTF. The chain has TRBV19 and TRBJ2-6, with D perhaps TRBD2 (6 bases). This CDR3 spans 17 amino acids. CDR1 LNHDA and CDR2 SQIVND come from the germline V gene (reference sequence). V was trimmed by 7 bases and J by 3 bases, leaving 19 bases between them.

At least ten counts were recorded for this clonotype. The chain carries TRBV11-2 and TRBJ1-5; 8 positions match TRBD1. The junction had 10 bases not matched to a gene; V was cut back by 0 bases and J by 6 bases. CDR3 length: 17 residues. Germline V CDR1 and CDR2: SGHAT, FQNNGV. In nucleotides, the CDR3 is TGTGCCAGCAGCTTAGATGTCGGACAGGGTAAAGGTCAGCCCCAGCATTTT. This sequence encodes CASSLDVGQGKGQPQHF.

This clonotype was counted a few times. The chain is built from TRBV11-2 and TRBJ1-5; D gene ambiguous. CDR1 is SGHAT, CDR2 FQNNGV, per germline. Trimming cost V 5 bases and J 2 bases, with 19 bases left between them. This CDR3 has 17 amino acids. The CDR3 is CASSPSGSKRGNQPQHF. The DNA for the CDR3 is TGTGCCAGCAGCCCTTCGGGCTCAAAAAGGGGCAATCAGCCCCAGCATTTT.

The chain has TRBV11-2 and TRBJ2-7; perhaps TRBD1 as D (5 bases). Trimming removed 7 bases at V and 5 bases at J, with 15 bases between. CDR3 length equals 13 residues. Germline-derived CDR1 and CDR2 are SGHAT and FQNNGV. The CDR3 here is CASKTPGFHEQYF. CDR3 nucleotide sequence: TGTGCCAGCAAAACCCCAGGGTTCCACGAGCAGTACTTC.

V and J are TRBV15 and TRBJ1-5, with 7 bases identical to TRBD1. Germline V gene data show CDR1 as LNHNV and CDR2 as YYDKDF (reference sequence). The CDR3 sequence is 15 residues long. Unmatched junction bases numbered 12, after V lost 6 bases and J lost 7 bases. The CDR3 loop reads CATSSGQQAYQPQHF. The CDR3 DNA sequence: TGTGCCACCAGTTCGGGACAGCAAGCTTACCAGCCCCAGCATTTT.

The chain carries TRBV6-1 and TRBJ2-5, with D hard to call. V lost 5 bases and J 3 bases, leaving 10 bases between the germline ends. The CDR3 is 13 amino acids. The germline CDR1 and CDR2 sequences are MNHNS and SASEGT. The CDR3 sequence: CASSKDGEETQYF. The CDR3, as DNA: TGTGCCAGCAGTAAAGACGGTGAAGAGACCCAGTACTTC.

In this sample, this clonotype turned up many times. V usage is TRBV28 and J usage is TRBJ2-7; D uncertain. V was cut by 2 bases and J by 5 bases, with 13 bases left in between. This CDR3 spans 14 amino acids. Germline V gene lookup returns CDR1 MDHEN and CDR2 SYDVKM. In DNA, the CDR3 is TGTGCCAGCAGTTTAGCCGCCGGGTCCCACGAGCAGTACTTC. Encoded protein: CASSLAAGSHEQYF.

The table lists this clonotype with many counts. The chain employs TRBV2 and TRBJ2-5; D is perhaps TRBD1 or TRBD2 (6 bases each). The CDR3 length is 17 residues. CDR1 SNHLY and CDR2 FYNNEI come from the germline V gene. Trimming stripped 3 bases from V and 1 base from J, with 18 bases between. The CDR3 reads CASSEGGRIWGQETQYF. In nucleotides, the CDR3 is TGTGCCAGCAGTGAGGGGGGCCGCATCTGGGGCCAAGAGACCCAGTACTTC.

This clonotype was seen at least ten times. The chain links TRBV6-2 or TRBV6-3 to TRBJ1-5, with 8 bases lining up with TRBD1. The CDR3 consists of 17 residues. V dropped 6 bases and J dropped 4; count of bases not matched to a gene: 14. Germline CDR1 reads MNHEY; CDR2 reads SVGEGT. CDR3 amino acids: CASSFGQGNYGNQPQHF. Here the CDR3 DNA reads TGTGCCAGCAGCTTTGGACAGGGAAACTACGGGAATCAGCCCCAGCATTTT.

This clonotype was counted ten times or more. The CDR3 region is CASSPYSSGRATYEQYF. For the CDR3, the DNA is TGTGCCAGCAGTCCCTACAGTAGCGGGAGGGCCACCTACGAGCAGTACTTC. The chain is built from TRBV27 and TRBJ2-7; 11 nucleotides match TRBD2. The trim removed 5 bases at V and 2 bases at J, leaving 11 bases unmatched. This CDR3 has 17 amino acids. Germline CDR1 reads MNHEY; CDR2 reads SMNVEV (reference sequence).

This clonotype was recorded at least ten times. The chain carries TRBV14 and TRBJ1-1; 7 nucleotides align to TRBD1. CDR3 length: 12 amino acids. Trimming removed 2 bases from V and 6 bases from J; junction bases left unmatched: 0. CDR1 and CDR2 (germline): SGHDN, FVKESK. The DNA of the CDR3 is TGTGCCAGCAGCCAACAGGGGGCTGAAGCTTTCTTT. Translated: CASSQQGAEAFF.

In its sample, this clonotype was seen many times. The gene calls are TRBV20-1 and TRBJ2-7; the D is unclear. The CDR3 length is 14 residues. CDR1 and CDR2 (germline): DFQATT, SNEGSKA (reference sequence). Trimming left V 0 bases short and J 2 bases short, with 11 bases between. The CDR3 loop reads CSARDLSITYEQYF. CDR3 bases: TGCAGTGCTAGAGATCTAAGCATCACCTACGAGCAGTACTTC.

This clonotype was observed at least ten times. The chain's CDR3 is CASSYSQGNEQYF. DNA for the CDR3: TGTGCCAGCAGTTACTCGCAGGGGAACGAGCAGTACTTC. The rearrangement uses TRBV6-2 or TRBV6-3 and TRBJ2-7; D may be TRBD1 (6 bases). The CDR3 contains 13 residues. The germline gives CDR1 MNHEY, CDR2 SVGEGT. Trimming pared 0 bases from V and 5 bases from J, leaving 8 bases between.

This clonotype has a count of ten or more. The rearrangement uses TRBV12-3 or TRBV12-4 and TRBJ2-2; 13 bases line up with TRBD2. The CDR3 has 18 amino acids. With 0 bases clipped from V and 0 bases from J, the junction kept 1 base outside the gene matches. The CDR3 here is CASSLAGLAGTNTGELFF. The CDR3, as DNA: TGTGCCAGCAGTTTAGCGGGACTAGCGGGGACGAACACCGGGGAGCTGTTTTTT.